This TCR beta chain was identified in a study of T cells in localized non-small cell lung cancer. Study observations and caveats: Longer overall survival accompanied higher blood T cell density.

Assay: immunoSEQ multiplex PCR; the TCRdb copy retains only in-frame clones and omits some. The data hold approximately 10,000 clones, with roughly 82% observed a single time. Concerning this clone: Antigen specificity is unknown.

The V gene's germline CDR1 is SGHNT and CDR2 YENEEA. V was shortened by 0 bases and J by 7 bases, with 0 bases between the two germline ends. CDR3 length: 11 amino acids. This sample comprised peripheral blood mononuclear cells, obtained before any cancer treatment. This chain joins TRBV11-3 and TRBJ2-2, with unresolved D. The source of this sequence is a female donor over 55 with stage II lung adenocarcinoma. The CDR3 DNA follows: TGTGCCAGCAGCTTAGACGGGGAGCTGTTTTTT. Protein product: CASSLDGELFF.